The 2 T cell receptor beta chains reported below all come from one sample, sequenced in a study of cytomegalovirus exposure and HLA in healthy donors (dated by TCRdb to the late 2010s). Preparation of the library involved the immunoSEQ multiplex PCR assay. For the multiplex PCR, a mixture combining 60 forward primers for TCR Vbeta segments and 13 reverse primers for TCR Jbeta segments was used. What TCRdb holds here is the immuneACCESS table cut down to in-frame rearrangements. Part of the clones is not present; checked against another copy, under half of the missing clones reflect an unresolved V gene, and the others are unexplained. Across this sample there are fewer than 100,000 clones, with about 78% seen only once. 1.1% of the sample is taken by the ten largest. Source material: PBMCs. These receptors all stem from a male donor in good health and CMV-seronegative.

The chain carries TRBV5-1 and TRBJ2-2, with a tentative D call TRBD1 (5 bases). This CDR3 is 17 amino acids long. The V end was cut by 6 bases, the J end by 6 bases, with 24 bases between. CDR1 and CDR2 from the germline V gene are SGHRS and YFSETQ. The CDR3 spells CASTYLQGQGKSGELFF. In nucleotides, the CDR3 is TGCGCCAGCACCTACCTTCAAGGTCAGGGAAAGTCCGGGGAGCTGTTTTTT.

The chain recombines TRBV4-2 with TRBJ1-1; 7 positions match TRBD1. Germline V CDR1 and CDR2: LGHNA, YNFKEQ. V shed 6 bases and J 2 bases; nucleotides not matched to a gene: 6. This CDR3 contains 14 residues. CDR3 residues: CASRESGGNTEAFF. The CDR3, as DNA: TGTGCCAGCAGAGAGTCAGGGGGAAACACTGAAGCTTTCTTT.